This entry lists 16 T cell receptor beta chains sequenced from one sample in a study of blood T cell repertoires in COVID-19. Some clones are missing from TCRdb's copy, which holds only in-frame ones; the method was immunoSEQ multiplex PCR. This sample yields 100,000 to 150,000 clones, of which around 85% are seen a single time; about 15% belongs to the top ten. The specimen was peripheral blood. The origin of the receptors is a woman aged 45-59 years with acute or convalescent COVID-19.

The rearrangement uses TRBV3-1 (or the pseudogene TRBV3-2) and TRBJ1-2; D uncertain. Trimming cost V 1 base and J 8 bases, with 8 bases left between them. Germline V lookup: CDR1 LGHDT, CDR2 YNNKEL (reference sequence). The CDR3 runs to 12 residues. The CDR3 DNA follows: TGTGCCAGCAGCCAAGTGACTGAGGGCTACACCTTC. Residues: CASSQVTEGYTF.

The rearrangement links TRBV9 to TRBJ2-7; 8 bases fit TRBD1. Germline lookup yields CDR1 SGDLS and CDR2 YYNGEE. With V trimmed by 0 bases and J by 6 bases, 5 bases remained unmatched. The length of the CDR3 is 14 residues. CDR3 sequence reads: CASSVVQGAGEQYF. The DNA for the CDR3 is TGTGCCAGCAGCGTAGTGCAGGGGGCTGGCGAGCAGTACTTC.

The V gene is TRBV27, the J gene TRBJ2-7, with 9 bases identical to TRBD1. Germline V lookup: CDR1 MNHEY, CDR2 SMNVEV (reference sequence). The length of the CDR3 is 15 residues. J was trimmed by 3 bases and V by 6 bases; bases with no gene match: 9. CDR3 sequence (DNA): TGTGCCAGCAGAAAGGGACAGGGTGACAACTACGAGCAGTACTTC. Amino acids: CASRKGQGDNYEQYF.

This clone was picked up one time. The chain's CDR3 is CAISGRPAQGAFF. The CDR3 bases are TGTGCCATCAGTGGTAGGCCGGCTCAGGGAGCTTTCTTT. The J gene is TRBJ1-1, the V gene TRBV10-3, with D perhaps TRBD1 (5 bases). The CDR3 runs to 13 residues. Germline-derived CDR1 and CDR2 are ENHRY and SYGVKD. The V gene lost 4 bases and the J gene lost 10 bases, with 16 bases spanning the gap.

The chain has TRBV4-1 and TRBJ1-2; TRBD1 might be the D (5 bases). CDR1 is MGHRA, CDR2 YSYEKL, per germline. The CDR3 has 15 residues. V lost 0 bases to trimming and J lost 4 bases, with 12 bases between them. The DNA of the CDR3 is TGCGCCAGCAGCCAAGATCTCGACAGCTTCTATGGCTACACCTTC. Translated, it gives CASSQDLDSFYGYTF.

The chain couples TRBV5-8 to TRBJ2-5, with D perhaps TRBD1 (6 bases). This CDR3 has 13 amino acids. Germline V lookup: CDR1 SGHTS, CDR2 YDEGEE. The V and J ends lost 2 bases and 4 bases respectively, with 9 bases between them. The CDR3 DNA follows: TGTGCCAGCAGCTTACAGGGAGCAGAGACCCAGTACTTC. This codes for CASSLQGAETQYF.

This clone showed up just once. The genes are TRBV5-1 and TRBJ2-3; maybe TRBD1 (5 bases). Per germline, CDR1 SGHRS and CDR2 YFSETQ. The V gene lost 5 bases and the J gene lost 3 bases, with 13 bases spanning the gap. This CDR3 region has 14 residues. CDR3 bases: TGCGCCAGCAGTGGGGCTCGTGAGACAGATACGCAGTATTTT. This codes for CASSGARETDTQYF.

J is TRBJ1-1 and V is TRBV12-3 or TRBV12-4; tentative D call: TRBD1 (5 bases). Trimming removed 6 bases from V and 1 base from J, with 6 bases in between. This CDR3 has 12 amino acids. The CDR3 region has the DNA TGTGCCAGCAGAAGGGGGAACACTGAAGCTTTCTTT. The encoded protein is CASRRGNTEAFF.

The chain combines TRBV5-1 with TRBJ2-3; 8 bases map to TRBD2. The CDR3 sequence is 17 residues long. With 1 base clipped from V and 1 base from J, the junction kept 8 bases outside the gene matches. The germline V gene has CDR1 SGHRS and CDR2 YFSETQ. The CDR3 spells CASSLSGGGRGTDTQYF. The CDR3 region has the DNA TGCGCCAGCAGCTTGAGTGGCGGGGGGCGGGGCACAGATACGCAGTATTTT.

The V gene is TRBV5-1, the J gene TRBJ1-1; unclear D gene. The V end was cut by 0 bases, the J end by 0 bases, with 9 bases between. Germline V gene lookup returns CDR1 SGHRS and CDR2 YFSETQ. This CDR3 has 15 amino acids. CDR3 sequence reads: CASSLGGGMNTEAFF. The CDR3 nucleotides are TGCGCCAGCAGCTTGGGAGGAGGGATGAACACTGAAGCTTTCTTT.

This chain joins TRBV25-1 and TRBJ1-6; 7 bases map to TRBD1. J was trimmed by 9 bases and V by 7 bases; bases with no gene match: 9. The CDR3 contains 14 residues. Germline V gives CDR1 MGHDK, CDR2 SYGVNS. CDR3 DNA sequence: TGTGCCAGCACCAGGAGGGGGCTGAGTTCACCCCTCCACTTT. Translated: CASTRRGLSSPLHF.

CDR3 region: CSAWDRGSPNEKLFF. The CDR3 nucleotides are TGCAGCGCTTGGGACAGGGGGTCACCAAATGAAAAACTGTTTTTT. This rearrangement joins TRBV29-1 to TRBJ1-4; 11 nucleotides agree with TRBD1. V was pared by 7 bases and J by 5 bases, with 9 bases of the junction left unmatched. CDR1 is SQVTM, CDR2 ANQGSEA, per germline. This CDR3 contains 15 residues. Based on the CDR3 plus reference TRBV29-1 and TRBJ1-4, the full variable domain is SAVISQKPSRDICQRGTSLTIQCQVDSQVTMMFWYRQQPGQSLTLIATANQGSEATYESGFVIDKFPISRPNLTFSTLTVSNMSPEDSSIYLCSAWDRGSPNEKLFFGSGTQLSVL.

J is TRBJ1-1 and V is TRBV30; TRBD1 aligns across 9 bases. Trimming at V came to 5 bases and at J to 4 bases, leaving 8 bases not matched to a gene. This CDR3 is built from 14 residues. Germline V gives CDR1 GTSNPN, CDR2 SVGIG (reference sequence). The CDR3: CAWSGRDRVTEAFF. The CDR3 nucleotides are TGTGCCTGGTCAGGCCGGGACAGGGTCACTGAAGCTTTCTTT.

The chain carries TRBV10-3 and TRBJ2-2; perhaps TRBD2 as D (6 bases). This CDR3 contains 15 residues. Deletions cut 2 bases from V and 5 bases from J, with 12 bases between. CDR1 is ENHRY and CDR2 is SYGVKD in the germline V gene. The CDR3: CAISERGGSTGELFF. The CDR3 nucleotides are TGTGCCATCAGTGAGCGTGGGGGGTCAACCGGGGAGCTGTTTTTT.

This sequence joins TRBV7-9 and TRBJ2-3; TRBD2 matches 8 bases. CDR3 size: 16 residues. V lost 5 bases, J lost 6 bases, and 13 bases stayed unmatched. Germline assignment: CDR1 SEHNR and CDR2 FQNEAQ (reference sequence). The CDR3 DNA reads TGTGCCAGCAGCCCCCCCCCGGGGGGGCATACGGATACGCAGTATTTT. Protein sequence: CASSPPPGGHTDTQYF.

The CDR3 loop is CASSWTTGGENSPLHF. CDR3 in DNA: TGTGCCAGCAGTTGGACGACAGGGGGGGAGAATTCACCCCTCCACTTT. The V call is TRBV6-5, the J call TRBJ1-6; 9 bases are a match to TRBD1. CDR3 size: 16 residues. V lost 4 bases and J lost 7; bases outside the gene matches: 8. Germline V lookup: CDR1 MNHEY, CDR2 SVGAGI.